This is a list of T cell receptor beta chains from one sample in a study of CXCR3-negative and CXCR3-positive naive CD8 T cells. With the 5' RACE reads reprocessed, TCRdb shows one record per CDR3 protein and no DNA. The sample totals nearly 110,000 distinct CDR3 sequences. The sample taken for sequencing was naive CXCR3+ CD8+ T cells from blood. The receptors were gathered from a human donor in good health. Some clones in this sample may be carry-over from other donors' samples. CDR3s include the opening cysteine and the closing phenylalanine or tryptophan.

V gene	J gene	CDR3 protein
TRBV6-2/TRBV6-3	TRBJ2-2	CASSYQLAGGSNTGELFF
TRBV4-3	TRBJ2-4	CASSQGSAGLSNIQYF
TRBV18	TRBJ1-5	CASSQDGSDQPQHF
TRBV7-9	TRBJ2-7	CASSLGLKSYEQYF
TRBV7-9	TRBJ2-5	CASSHPTGQGAETQYF
TRBV6-2/TRBV6-3	TRBJ2-1	CASTGHRYNEQFF
TRBV19	TRBJ2-1	CASTSSSGTRGEQFF
TRBV7-9	TRBJ1-1	CASSDDRITEAFF
TRBV4-3	TRBJ2-2	CASSQDSGGYTGELFF
TRBV10-2	TRBJ1-1	CASRETGRETEAFF
TRBV10-3	TRBJ2-1	CAISELRLAGDFEQFF
TRBV9	TRBJ2-2	CASSVGDVKTGELFF
TRBV2	TRBJ1-5	CASSETGVGNQPQHF
TRBV5-6	TRBJ1-2	CASSLGIQGALNYGYTF
TRBV29-1	TRBJ2-7	CSVYFFEGPGPGSEQYF
TRBV5-6	TRBJ2-4	CASSLGTGGTNIQYF
TRBV21-1	TRBJ2-7	CASSKEVAGGYYEQYF
TRBV6-5	TRBJ2-7	CASSYSGGSYEQYF
TRBV5-1	TRBJ2-3	CASSFGLAIGDTQYF
TRBV5-1	TRBJ2-3	CASGGGDTSTDTQYF
TRBV10-1	TRBJ2-1	CASSELGSSYNEQFF
TRBV7-9	TRBJ2-5	CASSSVGQWEETQYF
TRBV20-1	TRBJ2-1	CSARSGASYNEQFF
TRBV5-1	TRBJ2-2	CASSLRQGQTGELFF
TRBV7-2	TRBJ2-7	CASRSVHSYEQYF
TRBV5-4	TRBJ2-1	CASSLRGGHYNEQFF
TRBV10-3	TRBJ2-7	CAISESVAGAVEQYF
TRBV14	TRBJ2-1	CASSLIPGGDYNEQFF
TRBV7-9	TRBJ2-7	CASSFGGQNEQYF
TRBV7-2	TRBJ2-7	CASSAISDYEQYF
TRBV7-9	TRBJ2-7	CASSLDRGLWYEQYF
TRBV18	TRBJ2-2	CASSPFATGYTGELFF
TRBV9	TRBJ2-1	CASSPQSGPNEQFF
TRBV29-1	TRBJ2-6	CSPCGRNSGANVLTF
TRBV7-9	TRBJ1-1	CASSLPFDRATEAFF
TRBV21-1	TRBJ1-2	CASSPPPGGPGYTF
TRBV28	TRBJ2-1	CASSFRVAYNEQFF
TRBV28	TRBJ2-7	CASSFDRVLAGATYEQYF
TRBV12-3/TRBV12-4	TRBJ1-2	CASDRGGNYGYTF
TRBV29-1	TRBJ2-1	CSVVVWGSYNEQFF
TRBV29-1	TRBJ1-1	CSVEDPQGINTEAFF
TRBV7-9	TRBJ2-7	CASSQAGQISYEQYF
TRBV29-1	TRBJ2-3	CSAFGGVKDTQYF
TRBV21-1	TRBJ2-1	CASSKDRDSGPSYNEQFF
TRBV21-1	TRBJ2-5	CASRPKMGDGRVSAETQYF
TRBV2	TRBJ2-7	CASREKPGQAFYEQYF
TRBV29-1	TRBJ1-2	CSVDWFDTTLSSGYGYTF
TRBV28	TRBJ1-5	CASSSEDRASQPQHF
TRBV28	TRBJ1-1	CASSSRDRGSNTEAFF
TRBV7-8	TRBJ1-5	CASSLGQGPSNQPQHF
TRBV30	TRBJ2-7	CAWRSRGPSSYEQYF
TRBV29-1	TRBJ2-1	CSATGTDCNEQFF
TRBV15	TRBJ1-1	CATSPGQGRMNTEAFF
TRBV12-3/TRBV12-4	TRBJ1-1	CASSSSAGDTEAFF
TRBV4-3	TRBJ2-1	CASSQGASSYNEQFF
TRBV6-2/TRBV6-3	TRBJ2-7	CASSYLSSYEQYF
TRBV4-1	TRBJ2-4	CASSQGPGLAGAQNIQYF
TRBV13	TRBJ2-1	CASSPRLADSYNEQFF